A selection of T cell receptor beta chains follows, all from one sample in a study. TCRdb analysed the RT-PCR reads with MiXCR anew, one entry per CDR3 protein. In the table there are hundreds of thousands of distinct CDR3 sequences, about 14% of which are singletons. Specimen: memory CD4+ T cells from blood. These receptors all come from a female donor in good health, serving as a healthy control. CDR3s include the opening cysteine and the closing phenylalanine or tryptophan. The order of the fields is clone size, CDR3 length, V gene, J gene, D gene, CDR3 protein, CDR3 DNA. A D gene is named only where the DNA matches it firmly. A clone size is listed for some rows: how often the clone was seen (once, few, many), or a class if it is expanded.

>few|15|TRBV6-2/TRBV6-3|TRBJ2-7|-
CASSRRPVGAYEQYF
TGTGCCAGCAGTCGTCGCCCGGTAGGGGCCTACGAGCAGTACTTC
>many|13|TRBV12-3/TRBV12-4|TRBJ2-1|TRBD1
CASSFRQGNEQFF
TGTGCCAGCAGTTTCCGACAGGGCAATGAGCAGTTCTTC
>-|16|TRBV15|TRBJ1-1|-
CATSRGSGLKNTEAFF
TGTGCCACCAGCAGAGGATCCGGGTTAAAGAACACTGAAGCTTTCTTT
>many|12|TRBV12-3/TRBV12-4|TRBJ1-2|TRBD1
CASSGQGARHTF
TGTGCCAGCAGCGGACAGGGGGCTCGGCACACCTTC
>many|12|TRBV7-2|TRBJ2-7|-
CASSQALGFQYF
TGTGCCAGCAGCCAAGCCTTGGGTTTTCAGTACTTC
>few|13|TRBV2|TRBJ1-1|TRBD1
CASSKGQLTEAFF
TGTGCCAGCAGTAAGGGACAGCTCACTGAAGCTTTCTTT
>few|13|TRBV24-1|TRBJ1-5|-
CATSDGPGRPQHF
TGTGCCACCAGTGACGGCCCAGGGAGGCCCCAGCATTTT
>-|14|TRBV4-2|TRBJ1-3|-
CASSQEIFGNTIYF
TGTGCCAGCAGCCAAGAGATCTTCGGGAACACCATATATTTT
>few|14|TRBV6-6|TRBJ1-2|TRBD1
CASSGGQGLYGYTF
TGTGCCAGCAGTGGCGGACAGGGTTTGTATGGCTACACCTTC
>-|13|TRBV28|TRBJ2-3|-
CASSLGIADTQYF
TGTGCCAGCAGTTTAGGCATAGCAGATACGCAGTATTTT
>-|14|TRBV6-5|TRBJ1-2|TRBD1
CASSLTGGVYGYTF
TGTGCCAGCAGTTTGACAGGGGGTGTCTATGGCTACACCTTC
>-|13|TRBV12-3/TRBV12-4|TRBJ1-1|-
CASRGRVYTEAFF
TGTGCCAGCAGGGGGCGAGTGTACACTGAAGCTTTCTTT
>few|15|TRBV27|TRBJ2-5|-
CASSFRATWVGTQYF
TGTGCCAGCAGTTTCAGGGCCACCTGGGTCGGGACCCAGTACTTC
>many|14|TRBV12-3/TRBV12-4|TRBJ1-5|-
CASTKAEWGQPQHF
TGTGCCAGCACAAAAGCAGAGTGGGGTCAGCCCCAGCATTTT
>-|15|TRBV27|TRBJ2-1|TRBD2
CASSFETSGNNEQFF
TGTGCCAGCAGTTTTGAGACTAGCGGAAACAATGAGCAGTTCTTC
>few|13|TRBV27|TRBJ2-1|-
CAALGLDNNEQFF
TGTGCCGCCCTGGGACTCGATAACAATGAGCAGTTCTTC